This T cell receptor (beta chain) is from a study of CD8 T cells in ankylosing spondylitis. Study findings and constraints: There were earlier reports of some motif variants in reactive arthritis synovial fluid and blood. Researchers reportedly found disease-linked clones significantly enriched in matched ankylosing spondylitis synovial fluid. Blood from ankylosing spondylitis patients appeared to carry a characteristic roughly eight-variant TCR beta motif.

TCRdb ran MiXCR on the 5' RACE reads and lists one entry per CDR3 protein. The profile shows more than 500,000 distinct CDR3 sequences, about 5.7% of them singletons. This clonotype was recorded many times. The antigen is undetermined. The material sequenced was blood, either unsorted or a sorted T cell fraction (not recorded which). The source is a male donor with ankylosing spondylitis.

The DNA for the CDR3 is TGTGCCAGCAGCTTAGGAGGCGGTGGTGAAGCTTTCTTT. It translates to CASSLGGGGEAFF. V and J are TRBV7-2 and TRBJ1-1; D gene unclear. The V end was cut by 1 base, the J end by 7 bases, with 10 bases between. The germline V gene has CDR1 SGHTA and CDR2 FQGNSA. The CDR3 totals 13 residues.